The rows below give T cell receptor beta chains drawn from one sample of a study of blood T cell repertoires in COVID-19. Repertoires were generated with immunoSEQ multiplex PCR, while TCRdb's copy carries only in-frame clones and drops some. The sample consists of around 98,000 clones, 70% to 90% of them appearing once. Sequencing was carried out using peripheral blood. These receptors all come from a man between 65 and 85 years old with acute or convalescent COVID-19. CDR3s include the opening cysteine and the closing phenylalanine or tryptophan. A D gene is named only where the DNA matches it firmly. Some rows have no size entry. The others give once, few or many, or a class for an expanded clone.

j_gene: TRBJ1-5; d_gene: TRBD1; v_gene: TRBV28; abundance: -; CDR3nt: TGTGCCAGCAGTACAGGGGGCTATCAGCCCCAGCATTTT; CDR3aa: CASSTGGYQPQHF
j_gene: TRBJ1-1; d_gene: TRBD1; v_gene: TRBV9; abundance: -; CDR3nt: TGTGCCAGCAGCGTAAGCGGGACAGGGGGCACTGAAGCTTTCTTT; CDR3aa: CASSVSGTGGTEAFF
j_gene: TRBJ1-2; d_gene: -; v_gene: TRBV28; abundance: -; CDR3nt: TGTGCCAGCAGTTCGTTTATCACGACAATTAACTATGGCTACACCTTC; CDR3aa: CASSSFITTINYGYTF
j_gene: TRBJ1-6; d_gene: TRBD1; v_gene: TRBV2; abundance: -; CDR3nt: TGTGCCAGCAGTGAAGGCCGGGACAGAACATCACCCCTCCACTTT; CDR3aa: CASSEGRDRTSPLHF
j_gene: TRBJ2-5; d_gene: TRBD1; v_gene: TRBV7-9; abundance: -; CDR3nt: TGTGCCAGTACCCCCGGGACAGGACTCCAAGAGACCCAGTACTTC; CDR3aa: CASTPGTGLQETQYF
j_gene: TRBJ2-2; d_gene: -; v_gene: TRBV9; abundance: -; CDR3nt: TGTGCCAGCAGCGCTCCAAGTGGCAGGAACACCGGGGAGCTGTTTTTT; CDR3aa: CASSAPSGRNTGELFF
j_gene: TRBJ1-6; d_gene: -; v_gene: TRBV6-5; abundance: -; CDR3nt: TGTGCCAGCAGTCCCCGGCAGGGAAAAGGCTCACCCCTCCACTTT; CDR3aa: CASSPRQGKGSPLHF
j_gene: TRBJ1-6; d_gene: TRBD1; v_gene: TRBV28; abundance: -; CDR3nt: TGTGCCAGCAGTTTCGGGACAGGGGCCAATAATTCACCCCTCCACTTT; CDR3aa: CASSFGTGANNSPLHF
j_gene: TRBJ1-4; d_gene: TRBD1; v_gene: TRBV6-1; abundance: -; CDR3nt: TGTGCCAGCAGTGAACAGTACATGGCAGGGGGTAGTGAAAAACTGTTTTTT; CDR3aa: CASSEQYMAGGSEKLFF
j_gene: TRBJ2-1; d_gene: TRBD1; v_gene: TRBV5-1; abundance: -; CDR3nt: TGCGCCAGCAGCTTGGTAGGGACAGGGGTGAACTCCTACAATGAGCAGTTCTTC; CDR3aa: CASSLVGTGVNSYNEQFF
j_gene: TRBJ1-6; d_gene: -; v_gene: TRBV12-5; abundance: -; CDR3nt: TGTGCTAGTGCCCCCAGCTTAGGGACACATACTTCACCCCTCCACTTT; CDR3aa: CASAPSLGTHTSPLHF
j_gene: TRBJ1-4; d_gene: TRBD1; v_gene: TRBV3-1/TRBV3-2; abundance: -; CDR3nt: TGTGCCAGCAGCTTACCAGGGGGCGGTATTGAAAAACTGTTTTTT; CDR3aa: CASSLPGGGIEKLFF
j_gene: TRBJ1-4; d_gene: -; v_gene: TRBV7-2; abundance: few; CDR3nt: TGTGCCAGCAGCGCCAGGATCACCGCAACTAATGAAAAACTGTTTTTT; CDR3aa: CASSARITATNEKLFF
j_gene: TRBJ2-7; d_gene: -; v_gene: TRBV9; abundance: -; CDR3nt: TGTGCCAGCAGCGTGGGTAGCAGCTACGAGCAGTACTTC; CDR3aa: CASSVGSSYEQYF
j_gene: TRBJ2-1; d_gene: TRBD1; v_gene: TRBV7-9; abundance: -; CDR3nt: TGTGCCAGCAGCTCAACAGGGGGGCTCACGAATGAGCAGTTCTTC; CDR3aa: CASSSTGGLTNEQFF
j_gene: TRBJ1-2; d_gene: TRBD1; v_gene: TRBV18; abundance: few; CDR3nt: TGTGCCAGCTCATCGGGACAGGGCCCTGGCTATGGCTACACCTTC; CDR3aa: CASSSGQGPGYGYTF
j_gene: TRBJ1-2; d_gene: -; v_gene: TRBV5-6; abundance: -; CDR3nt: TGTGCCAGCAGGTATACAGGGTTTGACTATGGCTACACCTTC; CDR3aa: CASRYTGFDYGYTF
j_gene: TRBJ2-3; d_gene: TRBD2; v_gene: TRBV5-1; abundance: -; CDR3nt: TGCGCCAGCAGCTCGGGACTAGCGGGGGGTTCTAGCACAGATACGCAGTATTTT; CDR3aa: CASSSGLAGGSSTDTQYF
j_gene: TRBJ2-2; d_gene: TRBD2; v_gene: TRBV5-1; abundance: -; CDR3nt: TGCGCCAGCAGCTCACGACTAGCGGGGGCTACCGGGGAGCTGTTTTTT; CDR3aa: CASSSRLAGATGELFF
j_gene: TRBJ1-2; d_gene: TRBD1; v_gene: TRBV25-1; abundance: -; CDR3nt: TGTGCCAGCTACGAGACAGGGGGCGACTATGGCTACACCTTC; CDR3aa: CASYETGGDYGYTF
j_gene: TRBJ2-1; d_gene: TRBD2; v_gene: TRBV4-1; abundance: -; CDR3nt: TGCGCCAGCAGCCAAGTCCTCGGCGGGGGGGGCTTTAACAATGAGCAGTTCTTC; CDR3aa: CASSQVLGGGGFNNEQFF
j_gene: TRBJ1-2; d_gene: -; v_gene: TRBV29-1; abundance: -; CDR3nt: TGCAGCGTTGAAGAGCGGGACGTCGGGAGGGGGTATGGCTACACCTTC; CDR3aa: CSVEERDVGRGYGYTF
j_gene: TRBJ2-3; d_gene: TRBD2; v_gene: TRBV4-1; abundance: -; CDR3nt: TGCGCCAGCAGCCGGGTTCTGACTAGCGGGGGGGCCGAGGCAGATACGCAGTATTTT; CDR3aa: CASSRVLTSGGAEADTQYF
j_gene: TRBJ1-5; d_gene: -; v_gene: TRBV19; abundance: -; CDR3nt: TGTGCCAGTGGTGGGGCGATTAGCAATCAGCCCCAGCATTTT; CDR3aa: CASGGAISNQPQHF
j_gene: TRBJ1-1; d_gene: TRBD1; v_gene: TRBV5-6; abundance: -; CDR3nt: TGTGCCAGCAGCTCACAGGGGCTCACTGAAGCTTTCTTT; CDR3aa: CASSSQGLTEAFF
j_gene: TRBJ2-7; d_gene: TRBD1; v_gene: TRBV29-1; abundance: -; CDR3nt: TGCAGCGTTGAGACAGGGGGCAGCGAGCAGTACTTC; CDR3aa: CSVETGGSEQYF
j_gene: TRBJ1-3; d_gene: TRBD1; v_gene: TRBV3-1/TRBV3-2; abundance: -; CDR3nt: TGTGCCAGCAGCCCAATCGGCGGGACAGTCTCTGGAAACACCATATATTTT; CDR3aa: CASSPIGGTVSGNTIYF
j_gene: TRBJ2-3; d_gene: -; v_gene: TRBV5-4; abundance: -; CDR3nt: TGTGCCAGCAGCTCCCGCGGGAGCACAGATACGCAGTATTTT; CDR3aa: CASSSRGSTDTQYF
j_gene: TRBJ2-2; d_gene: TRBD1; v_gene: TRBV5-1; abundance: -; CDR3nt: TGCGCCAGCAGCTTGCGACAGGGTGGATTCGGGGAGCTGTTTTTT; CDR3aa: CASSLRQGGFGELFF
j_gene: TRBJ1-4; d_gene: -; v_gene: TRBV15; abundance: once; CDR3nt: TGTGCCACCAGCAGAGATGGTGGGCCGCAAGAAAAACTGTTTTTT; CDR3aa: CATSRDGGPQEKLFF
j_gene: TRBJ1-5; d_gene: -; v_gene: TRBV28; abundance: -; CDR3nt: TGTGCCAGCAGCCAAATAGGGGCGTATCAGCCCCAGCATTTT; CDR3aa: CASSQIGAYQPQHF
j_gene: TRBJ1-1; d_gene: -; v_gene: TRBV6-5; abundance: -; CDR3nt: TGTGCCAGCAGCCCAGGGATGGGGGCTTTCTTT; CDR3aa: CASSPGMGAFF
j_gene: TRBJ2-3; d_gene: -; v_gene: TRBV3-1/TRBV3-2; abundance: -; CDR3nt: TGTGCCAGCAGCCAAGTACAGGCCATCACAGATACGCAGTATTTT; CDR3aa: CASSQVQAITDTQYF
j_gene: TRBJ1-5; d_gene: -; v_gene: TRBV6-6; abundance: -; CDR3nt: TGTGCCAGCAGTCAATGGGGAGGCAATCAGCCCCAGCATTTT; CDR3aa: CASSQWGGNQPQHF
j_gene: TRBJ2-1; d_gene: TRBD2; v_gene: TRBV3-1/TRBV3-2; abundance: -; CDR3nt: TGTGCCAGCAGCCCGGGACTAGTCTATGATGAGCAGTTCTTC; CDR3aa: CASSPGLVYDEQFF
j_gene: TRBJ2-3; d_gene: -; v_gene: TRBV12-5; abundance: -; CDR3nt: TGTGCTAGTGGTCTGGGGGCGGGGGCGCGCACAGATACGCAGTATTTT; CDR3aa: CASGLGAGARTDTQYF
j_gene: TRBJ1-1; d_gene: TRBD1; v_gene: TRBV11-1; abundance: -; CDR3nt: TGTGCCAGCAGCTTGTTGGGACAGGGAGACACTGAAGCTTTCTTT; CDR3aa: CASSLLGQGDTEAFF
j_gene: TRBJ2-1; d_gene: TRBD2; v_gene: TRBV7-8; abundance: -; CDR3nt: TGTGCCAGCAGCCTCGCTAGCGGGGGCTCGGATGAGCAGTTCTTC; CDR3aa: CASSLASGGSDEQFF
j_gene: TRBJ1-6; d_gene: -; v_gene: TRBV19; abundance: -; CDR3nt: TGTGCCAGTAGTATAGCCGAGACAACAAATTCACCCCTCCACTTT; CDR3aa: CASSIAETTNSPLHF
j_gene: TRBJ1-6; d_gene: TRBD1; v_gene: TRBV6-5; abundance: -; CDR3nt: TGTGCCACCCGAGGGTTCGGGACAGACCATTCACCCCTCCACTTT; CDR3aa: CATRGFGTDHSPLHF
j_gene: TRBJ1-5; d_gene: -; v_gene: TRBV20-1; abundance: few; CDR3nt: TGCAGTGCTGGGACGGGAGAGCCCCAGCATTTT; CDR3aa: CSAGTGEPQHF
j_gene: TRBJ2-5; d_gene: TRBD1; v_gene: TRBV10-1; abundance: -; CDR3nt: TGCGCCAGCAGTCGGACAGGGGCAGGGGAGACCCAGTACTTC; CDR3aa: CASSRTGAGETQYF
j_gene: TRBJ1-1; d_gene: TRBD1; v_gene: TRBV5-6; abundance: -; CDR3nt: TGTGCCAGCAGCTTGTGGCTCGGGACAGGGAGTTTCACTGAAGCTTTCTTT; CDR3aa: CASSLWLGTGSFTEAFF
j_gene: TRBJ1-5; d_gene: TRBD1; v_gene: TRBV25-1; abundance: -; CDR3nt: TGTGCCAGCAGTGAATGGGGACAGGATCAGCCCCAGCATTTT; CDR3aa: CASSEWGQDQPQHF
j_gene: TRBJ1-6; d_gene: TRBD1; v_gene: TRBV5-5; abundance: -; CDR3nt: TGTGCCAGCTCCACCCTGCAGGGGGTTAATAATTCACCCCTCCACTTT; CDR3aa: CASSTLQGVNNSPLHF
j_gene: TRBJ1-3; d_gene: -; v_gene: TRBV15; abundance: few; CDR3nt: TGTGCCACCAGCAGAGATCTCTCCGGTAGCTCTGGAAACACCATATATTTT; CDR3aa: CATSRDLSGSSGNTIYF
j_gene: TRBJ2-5; d_gene: TRBD2; v_gene: TRBV2; abundance: few; CDR3nt: TGTGCCAGCCGTAACGGGGGGGCCGGGGAGACCCAGTACTTC; CDR3aa: CASRNGGAGETQYF
j_gene: TRBJ1-3; d_gene: -; v_gene: TRBV28; abundance: -; CDR3nt: TGTGCCAGCAGTTATCCCAGGGGTCCCGGGCTGGGAAACACCATATATTTT; CDR3aa: CASSYPRGPGLGNTIYF
j_gene: TRBJ2-2; d_gene: TRBD1; v_gene: TRBV9; abundance: few; CDR3nt: TGTGCCAGCAGCGTAGTATCCGCGGGACAGGGGAGAACCGGGGAGCTGTTTTTT; CDR3aa: CASSVVSAGQGRTGELFF
j_gene: TRBJ2-7; d_gene: TRBD2; v_gene: TRBV5-4; abundance: -; CDR3nt: TGTGCCAGCAGCCCCGGGGGTGCGGGGGGCTACGAGCAGTACTTC; CDR3aa: CASSPGGAGGYEQYF
j_gene: TRBJ1-5; d_gene: -; v_gene: TRBV10-1; abundance: -; CDR3nt: TGCGCCAGCGGCAATAGCAATCAGCCCCAGCATTTT; CDR3aa: CASGNSNQPQHF
j_gene: TRBJ1-6; d_gene: -; v_gene: TRBV6-5; abundance: -; CDR3nt: TGTGCCAGCACCTCTGCCGCCGGGGATTCACCCCTCCACTTT; CDR3aa: CASTSAAGDSPLHF
j_gene: TRBJ2-5; d_gene: -; v_gene: TRBV5-1; abundance: -; CDR3nt: TGCGCCAGCACCTCAGGGGTCCCCTCAGAGACCCAGTACTTC; CDR3aa: CASTSGVPSETQYF